This paragraph covers one T cell receptor beta chain sequence. TCRdb's table, derived via immunoSEQ multiplex PCR, lists solely in-frame clones and lacks some. The table lists 75,000 to 100,000 clones, 75% to 95% of them singletons. This CDR3 comprises 16 residues. V lost 5 bases to trimming and J lost 2 bases; unmatched junction nucleotides: 11. Per germline, CDR1 MNHEY and CDR2 SMNVEV (reference sequence). The sample comes from a study of technical replicates of blood from several donors. The chain combines TRBV27 with TRBJ2-5; 7 nucleotides align to TRBD1. The clonotype was recovered from a human donor in good health. The specimen was T cells isolated from PBMCs. As DNA, the CDR3 is TGTGCCAGCAGTCAACGGGGACAGCTCGGGCAAGAGACCCAGTACTTC. This translates into CASSQRGQLGQETQYF.